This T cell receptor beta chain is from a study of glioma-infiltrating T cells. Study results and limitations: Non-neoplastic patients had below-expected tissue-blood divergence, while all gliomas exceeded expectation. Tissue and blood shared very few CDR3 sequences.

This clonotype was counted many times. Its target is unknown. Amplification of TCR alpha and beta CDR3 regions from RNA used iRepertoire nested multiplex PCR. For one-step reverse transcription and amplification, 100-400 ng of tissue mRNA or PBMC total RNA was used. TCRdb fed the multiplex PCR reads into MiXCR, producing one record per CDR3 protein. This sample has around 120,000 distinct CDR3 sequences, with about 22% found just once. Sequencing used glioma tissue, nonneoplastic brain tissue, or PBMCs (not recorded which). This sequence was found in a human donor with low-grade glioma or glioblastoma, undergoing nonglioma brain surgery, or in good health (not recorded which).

CDR3 residues: CASSLAASGGPGDTQYF. For the CDR3, the DNA is TGTGCCAGCAGCTTAGCGGCAAGCGGAGGGCCTGGAGATACGCAGTATTTT. The V gene is TRBV7-6, the J gene TRBJ2-3, with D maybe TRBD2 (6 bases). The germline gives CDR1 SGHVS, CDR2 FNYEAQ. The CDR3 covers 17 residues. The germline V and J ends were trimmed by 0 bases and 5 bases, with 18 bases remaining between them.